This TCR beta chain derives from a study of T cell repertoires in cytomegalovirus infection. Turning to the study itself: HLA-B-restricted CMV epitopes that are well studied were used alongside recently identified HLA-C-restricted ones. Carrying CMV and the relevant HLA type showed in public TCR beta signatures.

Regarding the study as a whole: Individuals carrying CMV plus the relevant HLA were identified by cumulative frequency of public TCR beta families. Dominating the ex vivo response were TCR beta clonotypes that were CMV-specific and HLA-C-restricted.

Germline values: CDR1 ENHRY, CDR2 SYGVKD. Trimming shortened V by 6 bases and J by 1 base, and 12 bases separated the two germline ends. The CDR3 sequence is 14 residues long. Each CDR3 protein is one row after TCRdb ran MiXCR on the reads. The sample lists a few hundred thousand distinct CDR3 sequences, 25% to 30% occurring once. Turning to this clonotype: The antigen remains undetermined.

Specimen: cultured PBMCs, collected from culture after CMV antigen stimulation. The sequence derives from a human donor in good health (CMV status not recorded). Some clones in this sample may be carry-over from other donors' samples. This sequence joins TRBV10-3 and TRBJ2-5, with D perhaps matching TRBD1 (5 bases). The CDR3 region has the DNA TGTGCCATCAGGGGCTTAGGGGCCCAAGAGACCCAGTACTTC. Translating it yields CAIRGLGAQETQYF.